The rows below give T cell receptor beta chains drawn from one sample of a study of blood T cell repertoires in COVID-19. The repertoire was sequenced with immunoSEQ multiplex PCR; TCRdb's copy has only in-frame clones and lacks some. The table includes about 110,000 clones, more than 70% detected once. The source material was peripheral blood. These receptors came from a woman between 50 and 59 years old with acute or convalescent COVID-19. CDR3s include the opening cysteine and the closing phenylalanine or tryptophan. D genes are given only for firm matches. Some rows have no size entry. The others give once, few or many, or a class for an expanded clone.

clone_size j_call d_call v_call cdr3_length cdr3_aa cdr3_nt
. TRBJ2-3 TRBD2 TRBV11-3 15 CASSGSGSSTDTQYF TGTGCCAGCAGCGGTAGCGGGAGTAGCACAGATACGCAGTATTTT
. TRBJ2-1 . TRBV18 13 CASSPKQGHEQFF TGTGCCAGCTCGCCAAAACAGGGCCATGAGCAGTTCTTC
. TRBJ2-7 . TRBV7-6 16 CASSPRRDRPTYEQYF TGTGCCAGCAGCCCCCGGCGGGACAGACCTACCTACGAGCAGTACTTC
. TRBJ1-3 . TRBV2 12 CASPQGGNTIYF TGTGCCAGTCCTCAGGGTGGAAACACCATATATTTT
many TRBJ2-1 TRBD2 TRBV3-1/TRBV3-2 14 CASSRTSGLAEQFF TGTGCCAGCAGCAGGACTAGCGGACTAGCTGAGCAGTTCTTC
. TRBJ2-7 . TRBV30 12 CAWSWRGGQQYF TGTGCCTGGAGTTGGAGGGGGGGCCAGCAGTACTTC
. TRBJ2-1 TRBD2 TRBV5-1 16 CASSSTSGRAGIEQFF TGCGCCAGCAGCTCCACTAGCGGGAGGGCAGGGATTGAGCAGTTCTTC
. TRBJ1-2 . TRBV2 16 CASSESRYSSNYGYTF TGTGCCAGCAGTGAAAGTCGATACTCGTCTAACTATGGCTACACCTTC
. TRBJ1-1 . TRBV4-2 15 CASSQDGLRDNEAFF TGTGCCAGCAGCCAGGATGGGCTCCGGGACAATGAAGCTTTCTTT
. TRBJ2-2 TRBD2 TRBV6-2/TRBV6-3 15 CASSYSLAGHGELFF TGTGCCAGCAGTTACTCCCTAGCGGGACACGGGGAGCTGTTTTTT
few TRBJ1-2 . TRBV12-2 14 CASRTGLTGRGYTF TGTGCAAGTCGGACGGGATTAACTGGTCGGGGCTACACCTTC
. TRBJ2-3 TRBD1 TRBV5-4 13 CASSLQGEDTQYF TGTGCCAGCAGCTTACAGGGGGAAGATACGCAGTATTTT
. TRBJ2-7 TRBD1 TRBV7-9 14 CASSSSGTAYEQYF TGTGCCAGCAGCTCCTCCGGGACAGCCTACGAGCAGTACTTC
. TRBJ2-7 TRBD2 TRBV15 16 CATSAGYEAGGIEQYF TGTGCCACCAGCGCCGGATATGAGGCGGGAGGGATCGAGCAGTACTTC
. TRBJ2-5 TRBD1 TRBV2 14 CASSVTGGMGTQYF TGTGCCAGCAGTGTGACAGGGGGAATGGGGACCCAGTACTTC
. TRBJ1-2 TRBD1 TRBV6-5 15 CASSPIPRGWDGYTF TGTGCCAGCAGCCCCATACCCAGGGGGTGGGATGGCTACACCTTC
once TRBJ2-1 TRBD2 TRBV28 16 CASSSGTGGTGNEQFF TGTGCCAGCTCCTCTGGCACGGGAGGTACCGGGAATGAGCAGTTCTTC
. TRBJ2-7 . TRBV6-1 15 CASSEALGAAYEQYF TGTGCCAGCAGTGAAGCGTTGGGGGCCGCCTACGAGCAGTACTTC
. TRBJ1-2 . TRBV6-1 16 CASSESVAGKLYGYTF TGTGCCAGCAGTGAAAGCGTGGCAGGGAAACTCTATGGCTACACCTTC
few TRBJ1-1 TRBD1 TRBV27 17 CASSLRDRGPLNTEAFF TGTGCCAGCAGCTTACGGGACAGGGGCCCCCTTAACACTGAAGCTTTCTTT
. TRBJ2-2 TRBD2 TRBV3-1/TRBV3-2 15 CASSQRASGSGELFF TGTGCCAGCAGCCAAAGAGCTAGCGGGAGCGGGGAGCTGTTTTTT
. TRBJ2-5 . TRBV2 13 CASSNKEGQTQYF TGTGCCAGCAGCAATAAGGAGGGTCAGACCCAGTACTTC
few TRBJ2-7 TRBD2 TRBV28 16 CASSFSLAGLSYEQYF TGTGCCAGCAGTTTTAGCCTAGCGGGCCTCTCCTACGAGCAGTACTTC
. TRBJ1-1 . TRBV28 14 CASSLSGVNTEAFF TGTGCCAGCAGTTTATCAGGGGTGAACACTGAAGCTTTCTTT
. TRBJ2-2 . TRBV3-1/TRBV3-2 15 CASSQGNSHTGELFF TGTGCCAGCAGCCAAGGTAACAGCCACACCGGGGAGCTGTTTTTT
. TRBJ2-3 . TRBV3-1/TRBV3-2 12 CASSASGDTQYF TGTGCCAGCAGCGCTTCCGGGGATACGCAGTATTTT
. TRBJ2-1 TRBD2 TRBV29-1 15 CSVTSGTMPYNEQFF TGCAGCGTTACTAGCGGGACGATGCCCTACAATGAGCAGTTCTTC
. TRBJ2-2 TRBD2 TRBV5-1 17 CASSLRLAGAGNGELFF TGCGCCAGCAGCCTTCGCCTAGCGGGAGCCGGGAACGGGGAGCTGTTTTTT
. TRBJ2-5 TRBD2 TRBV19 16 CASSRGGQGRGRTQYF TGTGCCAGTAGTCGGGGAGGGCAGGGAAGGGGTCGGACCCAGTACTTC
. TRBJ2-2 TRBD2 TRBV7-2 18 CASSQNRTSGRALGELFF TGTGCCAGCAGCCAAAATCGGACTAGCGGGAGGGCCCTCGGGGAGCTGTTTTTT
. TRBJ2-1 TRBD1 TRBV6-1 15 CASSELGTVYNEQFF TGTGCCAGCAGTGAACTAGGGACAGTATACAATGAGCAGTTCTTC
. TRBJ2-1 . TRBV5-6 13 CASSQVGGDEQFF TGTGCCAGCAGCCAGGTTGGGGGCGATGAGCAGTTCTTC
. TRBJ1-5 . TRBV2 13 CASSLSGNQPQHF TGTGCCAGCAGTCTGAGCGGCAATCAGCCCCAGCATTTT
. TRBJ2-6 TRBD1 TRBV5-1 17 CASRERTGGSGANVLTF TGCGCCAGCAGAGAAAGAACAGGGGGCTCTGGGGCCAACGTCCTGACTTTC
. TRBJ2-2 TRBD2 TRBV2 17 CASRPRLAGGGTGELFF TGTGCCAGCAGGCCCCGACTAGCGGGAGGCGGAACCGGGGAGCTGTTTTTT
few TRBJ1-1 TRBD1 TRBV5-1 14 CASSWQGQGLEAFF TGCGCCAGCAGCTGGCAAGGACAGGGACTTGAAGCTTTCTTT
. TRBJ1-1 . TRBV11-2 13 CASRRSGVPEAFF TGTGCCAGCAGACGGTCGGGTGTGCCTGAAGCTTTCTTT
. TRBJ1-1 . TRBV9 13 CASSVRGDTEAFF TGTGCCAGCAGCGTCAGGGGAGACACTGAAGCTTTCTTT
. TRBJ1-5 . TRBV11-2 13 CASSLRGSQPQHF TGTGCCAGCAGCTTACGGGGGAGTCAGCCCCAGCATTTT
. TRBJ2-3 . TRBV5-6 13 CASVRTDTDTQYF TGTGCCAGCGTTCGGACAGACACAGATACGCAGTATTTT
few TRBJ2-6 TRBD2 TRBV19 17 CASTREGRGSGANVLTF TGTGCCAGTACCCGGGAGGGTCGAGGCTCTGGGGCCAACGTCCTGACTTTC
. TRBJ2-5 TRBD2 TRBV30 13 CAWSEGLEKTQYF TGTGCCTGGAGCGAGGGACTAGAGAAGACCCAGTACTTC
. TRBJ1-2 . TRBV7-2 14 CASSLDPGPYGYTF TGTGCCAGCAGCTTAGACCCGGGTCCTTATGGCTACACCTTC
. TRBJ1-5 . TRBV7-2 14 CASSPDISNQPQHF TGTGCCAGCAGCCCGGACATTAGCAATCAGCCCCAGCATTTT
. TRBJ1-1 . TRBV19 13 CASIEPSNTEAFF TGTGCCAGCATAGAACCTTCGAACACTGAAGCTTTCTTT